This is a list of T cell receptor beta chains from one sample in a study of blood T cell repertoires in COVID-19. Libraries were prepared by immunoSEQ multiplex PCR; TCRdb keeps only in-frame clonotypes and omits some of them. The data show 350,000 to 400,000 clones, about nine tenths seen once. Sequencing was done on a sample of PBMCs or T cells enriched from blood (not recorded which). The source of these receptors is a woman aged 25-40 years who had recovered from COVID-19. Both conserved end residues are part of each CDR3. The order of the fields is D gene, V gene, CDR3 length, J gene, clone size, CDR3 protein, CDR3 DNA. A D gene is named only where the DNA matches it firmly. Size is omitted from some rows. Given values are once, few, many or a class for expanded clones.

>-|TRBV5-1|15|TRBJ1-5|-
CASRVGAALNQPQHF
TGCGCCAGCAGAGTGGGCGCCGCCCTTAATCAGCCCCAGCATTTT
>TRBD1|TRBV28|17|TRBJ1-6|-
CASSTYDREFYNSPLHF
TGTGCCAGCAGTACCTACGACAGGGAGTTTTATAATTCACCCCTCCACTTT
>TRBD1|TRBV6-2/TRBV6-3|12|TRBJ2-7|few
CASSDRGHEQYF
TGTGCCAGCAGTGACAGGGGGCATGAGCAGTACTTC
>TRBD1|TRBV30|13|TRBJ2-7|-
CAWSFPAGTGIYF
TGTGCCTGGAGCTTCCCCGCCGGGACAGGGATCTACTTC
>TRBD1|TRBV5-1|15|TRBJ2-7|-
CASSADRTVGYEQYF
TGCGCCAGCAGTGCGGACAGGACAGTTGGGTACGAGCAGTACTTC
>TRBD2|TRBV27|17|TRBJ2-2|-
CASSSSGRYSNTGELFF
TGTGCCAGCAGTTCTAGCGGGAGATACTCGAACACCGGGGAGCTGTTTTTT
>-|TRBV7-9|13|TRBJ1-6|-
CASSPGVGSPLHF
TGTGCCAGCAGCCCAGGGGTTGGCTCACCCCTCCACTTT
>-|TRBV5-1|17|TRBJ1-1|-
CASSLAGGGVSNTEAFF
TGCGCCAGCAGCTTGGCCGGCGGGGGTGTGTCGAACACTGAAGCTTTCTTT
>TRBD1|TRBV9|17|TRBJ1-2|-
CASSVDPGQGARNGYTF
TGTGCCAGCAGCGTAGATCCGGGACAGGGGGCACGGAATGGCTACACCTTC
>-|TRBV10-3|13|TRBJ1-6|-
CAAVRDKNSPLHF
TGTGCCGCCGTCCGGGACAAAAATTCACCCCTCCACTTT
>-|TRBV6-2/TRBV6-3|16|TRBJ1-6|-
CASSYYGGGIDSPLHF
TGTGCCAGCAGTTACTACGGCGGAGGGATAGATTCACCCCTCCACTTT
>TRBD2|TRBV6-5|14|TRBJ2-7|-
CASSWTSGSYEQYF
TGTGCCAGCTCCTGGACTAGCGGGAGCTACGAGCAGTACTTC
>TRBD1|TRBV19|18|TRBJ1-1|-
CASSIRGDKGPLNTEAFF
TGTGCCAGTAGTATCAGGGGGGACAAAGGTCCGCTGAACACTGAAGCTTTCTTT
>-|TRBV24-1|17|TRBJ1-5|-
CATMLPPRGFSNQPQHF
TGTGCCACCATGTTACCTCCCAGGGGTTTTAGCAATCAGCCCCAGCATTTT
>TRBD1|TRBV7-2|13|TRBJ1-1|-
CASNPRQGGEAFF
TGTGCCAGCAACCCGCGACAGGGGGGAGAAGCTTTCTTT
>TRBD1|TRBV18|16|TRBJ1-1|-
CASSPGAGQGFTEAFF
TGTGCCAGCTCACCAGGGGCGGGACAGGGTTTCACTGAAGCTTTCTTT
>TRBD1|TRBV10-1|16|TRBJ1-1|-
CANRTGPAPGGTEAFF
TGCGCCAATCGGACAGGGCCCGCACCTGGAGGGACTGAAGCTTTCTTT
>TRBD1|TRBV4-1|15|TRBJ1-1|-
CASSLFIRQGPEAFF
TGCGCCAGCAGCCTCTTCATCCGACAGGGGCCTGAAGCTTTCTTT
>-|TRBV6-5|13|TRBJ1-5|-
CASRDNSNQPQHF
TGTGCCAGCAGGGACAACAGCAATCAGCCCCAGCATTTT
>-|TRBV28|14|TRBJ1-5|-
CASSFAGGAQPQHF
TGTGCCAGCAGTTTCGCCGGGGGAGCTCAGCCCCAGCATTTT
>TRBD1|TRBV6-2/TRBV6-3|18|TRBJ1-5|-
CASSSERGRVYSNQPQHF
TGTGCCAGCAGTTCCGAAAGGGGGCGGGTTTATAGCAATCAGCCCCAGCATTTT
>-|TRBV9|18|TRBJ2-1|few
CASSVATGLLSSYNEQFF
TGTGCCAGCAGCGTAGCTACGGGGTTGTTAAGCTCCTACAATGAGCAGTTCTTC
>TRBD1|TRBV2|14|TRBJ1-1|-
CASNREGAGTEAFF
TGTGCCAGCAATAGAGAGGGGGCGGGGACTGAAGCTTTCTTT
>TRBD2|TRBV5-1|16|TRBJ2-2|-
CASSPGLEPYTGELFF
TGCGCCAGCAGCCCAGGACTAGAACCTTACACCGGGGAGCTGTTTTTT
>TRBD1|TRBV7-3|14|TRBJ1-1|few
CASSSSGTATEAFF
TGTGCCAGCAGCTCAAGTGGGACAGCCACTGAAGCTTTCTTT
>-|TRBV27|17|TRBJ1-1|-
CASSLSRAPRENTEAFF
TGTGCCAGCAGTTTATCTAGGGCACCTCGGGAGAACACTGAAGCTTTCTTT
>TRBD2|TRBV3-1/TRBV3-2|18|TRBJ2-2|-
CASSPPGTSGGATGELFF
TGTGCCAGCAGCCCTCCCGGGACTAGCGGGGGGGCTACCGGGGAGCTGTTTTTT
>TRBD2|TRBV12-5|15|TRBJ2-7|-
CASGLPLERGYEQYF
TGTGCTAGTGGTTTGCCCCTCGAGCGGGGGTACGAGCAGTACTTC
>-|TRBV18|15|TRBJ1-5|-
CASSPLGVAGQPQHF
TGTGCCAGCTCACCATTAGGAGTCGCGGGTCAGCCCCAGCATTTT
>TRBD1|TRBV10-3|14|TRBJ1-2|-
CAISATQGVHSYTF
TGTGCCATCAGTGCCACACAGGGGGTCCATAGCTACACCTTC
>-|TRBV2|13|TRBJ1-1|-
CASSDTGSTEAFF
TGTGCCAGCAGTGACACAGGAAGCACTGAAGCTTTCTTT
>-|TRBV10-3|14|TRBJ1-2|once
CAIGTGPPNYGYTF
TGTGCCATCGGAACAGGACCCCCTAACTATGGCTACACCTTC
>-|TRBV11-1|15|TRBJ1-1|-
CASSLLARHQTEAFF
TGTGCCAGCAGCCTACTGGCAAGACATCAGACTGAAGCTTTCTTT
>-|TRBV7-3|12|TRBJ2-2|once
CASSHGTGELFF
TGTGCCAGCAGCCACGGGACAGGGGAGCTGTTTTTT
>-|TRBV28|12|TRBJ1-4|-
CASSSAGSWLFF
TGTGCCAGCAGTTCAGCAGGGTCTTGGCTGTTTTTT
>-|TRBV27|14|TRBJ1-6|few
CASSFSGTNSPLHF
TGTGCCAGCAGTTTTTCAGGAACAAATTCACCCCTCCACTTT
>TRBD1|TRBV19|15|TRBJ1-5|once
CASSTGTASNQPQHF
TGTGCCAGTAGTACCGGGACAGCGAGCAATCAGCCCCAGCATTTT
>-|TRBV9|15|TRBJ2-5|-
CASSVGPGVLETQYF
TGTGCCAGCAGCGTGGGTCCGGGGGTACTGGAGACCCAGTACTTC
>TRBD1|TRBV24-1|16|TRBJ2-5|-
CATSEPTGGGQETQYF
TGTGCCACCAGTGAACCGACAGGGGGTGGTCAAGAGACCCAGTACTTC
>-|TRBV27|14|TRBJ2-7|-
CASSSFGGNYEQYF
TGTGCCAGCAGTTCTTTCGGCGGAAACTACGAGCAGTACTTC
>-|TRBV27|14|TRBJ1-2|-
CATSLGGLGYGYTF
TGTGCCACTTCTCTCGGGGGGCTAGGCTATGGCTACACCTTC
>TRBD1|TRBV20-1|15|TRBJ2-1|-
CSASDGTGSINEQFF
TGCAGTGCTAGTGATGGGACAGGGTCCATCAATGAGCAGTTCTTC
>-|TRBV30|14|TRBJ1-4|-
CAWSGGRPDEKLFF
TGTGCCTGGAGTGGGGGCAGGCCCGATGAAAAACTGTTTTTT
>TRBD2|TRBV4-1|18|TRBJ2-1|-
CASSQGNSRAGESNEQFF
TGCGCCAGCAGCCAAGGTAATAGTCGAGCGGGAGAATCCAATGAGCAGTTCTTC
>TRBD1|TRBV6-1|16|TRBJ2-5|-
CASSESPDRGQETQYF
TGTGCCAGCAGTGAATCCCCGGACAGGGGCCAAGAGACCCAGTACTTC
>TRBD1|TRBV19|16|TRBJ2-1|-
CASSPPGTGSSGEQFF
TGTGCCAGTAGCCCTCCCGGGACAGGGAGCTCTGGTGAGCAGTTCTTC
>-|TRBV3-1/TRBV3-2|13|TRBJ2-7|-
CASHPGVAYEQYF
TGTGCCAGCCATCCAGGGGTCGCCTACGAGCAGTACTTC
>-|TRBV10-3|17|TRBJ1-6|-
CAISEWNRRNLNSPLHF
TGTGCCATCAGTGAGTGGAACAGGCGAAACCTTAATTCACCCCTCCACTTT
>-|TRBV3-1/TRBV3-2|18|TRBJ2-5|-
CASILKAGSLAYQETQYF
TGTGCCAGCATCCTAAAGGCGGGGTCGCTAGCGTACCAAGAGACCCAGTACTTC
>-|TRBV7-3|13|TRBJ2-2|-
CASSLSISGELFF
TGTGCCAGCAGCTTATCAATTTCCGGGGAGCTGTTTTTT
>TRBD1|TRBV19|17|TRBJ1-1|-
CASSAIDRGFMNTEAFF
TGTGCCAGTAGTGCGATCGACAGGGGGTTTATGAACACTGAAGCTTTCTTT
>-|TRBV5-1|16|TRBJ2-6|-
CASSLPAGSGANVLTF
TGCGCCAGCAGCTTGCCAGCGGGCTCTGGGGCCAACGTCCTGACTTTC
>TRBD1|TRBV7-9|15|TRBJ1-4|-
CASSARTGEVEKLFF
TGTGCCAGCAGCGCCCGGACAGGAGAAGTGGAAAAACTGTTTTTT